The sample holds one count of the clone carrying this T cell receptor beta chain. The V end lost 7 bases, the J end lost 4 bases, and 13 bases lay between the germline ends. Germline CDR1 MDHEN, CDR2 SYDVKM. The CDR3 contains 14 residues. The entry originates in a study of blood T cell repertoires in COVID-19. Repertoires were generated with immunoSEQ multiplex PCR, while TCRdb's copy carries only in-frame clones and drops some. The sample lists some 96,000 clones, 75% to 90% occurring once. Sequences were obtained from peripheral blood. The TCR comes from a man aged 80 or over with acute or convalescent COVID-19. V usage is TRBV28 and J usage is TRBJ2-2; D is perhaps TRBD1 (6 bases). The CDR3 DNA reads TGTGCCAGCATCAACAGGGCCGGCACCGGGGAGCTGTTTTTT. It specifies CASINRAGTGELFF.